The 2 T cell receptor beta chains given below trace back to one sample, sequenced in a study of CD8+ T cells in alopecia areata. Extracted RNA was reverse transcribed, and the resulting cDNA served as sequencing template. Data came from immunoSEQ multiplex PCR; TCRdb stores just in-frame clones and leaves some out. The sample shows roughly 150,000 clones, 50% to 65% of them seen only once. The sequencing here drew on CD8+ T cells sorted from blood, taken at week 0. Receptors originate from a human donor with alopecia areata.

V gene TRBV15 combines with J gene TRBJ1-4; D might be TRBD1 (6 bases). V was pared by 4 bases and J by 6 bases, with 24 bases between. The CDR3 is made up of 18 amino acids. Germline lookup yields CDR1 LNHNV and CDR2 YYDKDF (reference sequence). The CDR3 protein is CATSIRGQRSYQDEKLFF. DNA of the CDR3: TGTGCCACCAGCATACGCGGACAGAGGTCTTATCAGGATGAAAAACTGTTTTTT.

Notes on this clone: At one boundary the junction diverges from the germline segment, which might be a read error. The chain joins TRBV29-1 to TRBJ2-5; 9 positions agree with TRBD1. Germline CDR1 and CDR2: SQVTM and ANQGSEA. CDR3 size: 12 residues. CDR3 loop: CGVDRGQETQYF. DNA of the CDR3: TGCGGCGTTGACAGGGGGCAAGAGACCCAGTACTTC.